Below are 20 T cell receptor beta chains sequenced from a single sample in a study of blood T cell repertoires in COVID-19. Using immunoSEQ multiplex PCR, the repertoire was profiled, and TCRdb retains in-frame clones only, with some absent. Of roughly 250,000 clones listed, around nine tenths are singletons. The specimen sequenced was PBMCs or T cells enriched from blood (not recorded which). Receptors were obtained from a woman in her late teens or twenties who had recovered from COVID-19.

V usage is TRBV10-1 and J usage is TRBJ1-1; D possibly corresponds to TRBD1 (5 bases). Trimming pared 6 bases from V and 2 bases from J, leaving 13 bases between. CDR1 and CDR2 (germline): WNHNN, SYGVQD (reference sequence). The CDR3 loop spans 14 amino acids. The CDR3 protein is CASSAGTGNTEAFF. CDR3 DNA: TGCGCCAGCAGCGCCGGGACTGGAAACACTGAAGCTTTCTTT.

This clone appeared a single time. The chain combines TRBV6-5 with TRBJ1-5; D not resolved. V was shortened by 4 bases and J by 2 bases, with 15 bases between the two germline ends. The CDR3 covers 16 residues. Per the germline V gene, CDR1 is MNHEY and CDR2 is SVGAGI. CDR3 amino acids: CASSFSPLNGNQPQHF. The DNA of the CDR3 is TGTGCCAGCAGTTTCTCACCGCTAAATGGCAATCAGCCCCAGCATTTT.

The rearrangement joins TRBV3-1 (or the pseudogene TRBV3-2) to TRBJ2-1, with a possible D match to TRBD2 (6 bases). CDR3 length: 15 amino acids. V lost 1 base and J lost 2, with 9 bases in between. Per the germline V gene, CDR1 is LGHDT and CDR2 is YNNKEL (reference sequence). As DNA, the CDR3 is TGTGCCAGCAGCCAAGGAAGGACTACCTACAATGAGCAGTTCTTC. Translating gives CASSQGRTTYNEQFF.

Concerning this clone: The sample contains more than one DNA sequence encoding this CDR3. This chain joins TRBV5-1 and TRBJ2-7; 7 nucleotides line up with TRBD2. V lost 3 bases and J lost 4; bases outside the gene matches: 4. Germline values: CDR1 SGHRS, CDR2 YFSETQ. This CDR3 contains 13 residues. The CDR3 nucleotides read TGCGCCAGCAGCTCTAGCGGCGGGTACGAGCAGTACTTC. Translation gives CASSSSGGYEQYF.

The chain links TRBV19 to TRBJ2-6; D may be TRBD1 (6 bases). CDR3 length: 16 amino acids. The germline gives CDR1 LNHDA, CDR2 SQIVND (reference sequence). V was cut by 7 bases and J by 0 bases, with 13 bases left in between. Written as DNA, the CDR3 is TGTGCCAGTAATGCAGGGGCCCCCTCTGGGGCCAACGTCCTGACTTTC. Translated: CASNAGAPSGANVLTF.

The chain is built from TRBV19 and TRBJ1-1; D perhaps matches TRBD1 (6 bases). This CDR3 contains 13 residues. Germline CDR1 is LNHDA and CDR2 is SQIVND (reference sequence). The ends were cut back, 7 bases at V and 2 bases at J, with 11 bases in the middle. For the CDR3, the DNA is TGTGCCAGTACCAACAGGGTAAACACTGAAGCTTTCTTT. Its translation: CASTNRVNTEAFF.

The gene calls are TRBV11-1 and TRBJ2-1; weak D call: TRBD2 (5 bases). The CDR3 runs to 15 residues. Germline values: CDR1 SGHAT, CDR2 FQDESV (reference sequence). The V end lost 1 base, the J end lost 1 base, and 8 bases lay between the germline ends. As DNA, the CDR3 is TGTGCCAGCAGCTTAGTACGGGGATCCTACAATGAGCAGTTCTTC. This encodes CASSLVRGSYNEQFF.

The chain couples TRBV7-8 to TRBJ2-1, with TRBD2 identical over 9 bases. The V segment lost 5 bases and the J segment 8 bases; nucleotides outside the gene matches: 13. CDR3 size: 16 residues. Germline CDR1 reads SGHVS; CDR2 reads FQNEAQ. The CDR3 region is CASSPRRVAGVHEQFF. CDR3 nucleotide sequence: TGTGCCAGCAGCCCGAGGAGGGTAGCGGGAGTCCATGAGCAGTTCTTC.

This chain connects TRBV7-2 to TRBJ2-5; the D gene is possibly TRBD1 (6 bases). CDR3 length: 14 amino acids. Germline loops: CDR1 SGHTA, CDR2 FQGNSA. Trimming removed 5 bases from V and 2 bases from J, with 12 bases in between. The CDR3 bases are TGTGCCAGCAGCACGAGGCAGGGGCAAGAGACCCAGTACTTC. This sequence encodes CASSTRQGQETQYF. The complete variable domain, with remaining parts taken from reference TRBV7-2 and TRBJ2-5, reads GAGVSQSPSNKVTEKGKDVELRCDPISGHTALYWYRQSLGQGLEFLIYFQGNSAPDKSGLPSDRFSAERTGGSVSTLTIQRTQQEDSAVYLCASSTRQGQETQYFGPGTRLLVL.

The genes are TRBV7-8 and TRBJ2-6, with a weak D call TRBD1 (8 bases). CDR1 SGHVS and CDR2 FQNEAQ come from the germline V gene. The CDR3 length is 20 residues. V lost 5 bases and J 1 base, leaving 24 bases between the germline ends. CDR3 amino acids: CASSPLGGQGALSGANVLTF. The CDR3 bases are TGTGCCAGCAGCCCCTTGGGAGGGCAGGGGGCTTTGTCTGGGGCCAACGTCCTGACTTTC.

The chain recombines TRBV2 with TRBJ2-1, with 12 bases lining up with TRBD1. The CDR3 runs to 17 residues. The V gene's germline CDR1 is SNHLY and CDR2 FYNNEI. V shed 6 bases and J 10 bases; nucleotides not matched to a gene: 16. The CDR3 bases are TGTGCCAGCAGGGTAGGTGCGGGACAGGGGGCCCCCCGAGAGCAGTTCTTC. It codes for CASRVGAGQGAPREQFF.

The chain combines TRBV11-2 with TRBJ1-2, with D unresolved. The CDR3 has 13 residues. Germline V gene sequence: CDR1 SGHAT, CDR2 FQNNGV. Trimming stripped 5 bases from V and 4 bases from J, with 11 bases between. CDR3 nucleotide sequence: TGTGCCAGCAGCATACCTATTGTCTATGGCTACACCTTC. Residues: CASSIPIVYGYTF.

The genes are TRBV21-1 and TRBJ1-1; the listed D gene, TRBD1, was not tested against the DNA. TRBV21-1 is described as a pseudogene. The CDR3 covers 17 residues. The CDR3 DNA reads TGTGCCAGCAGCCTAGAGGACACTCCAAATCCAAACACTGAAGCTTTCTTT. It translates to CASSLEDTPNPNTEAFF.

V gene TRBV7-2 combines with J gene TRBJ2-3, with a tentative D call TRBD2 (6 bases). The germline CDR1 and CDR2 sequences are SGHTA and FQGNSA. The ends were cut back, 5 bases at V and 3 bases at J, with 12 bases in the middle. This CDR3 contains 14 residues. The CDR3 region is CASSPRLVTDTQYF. CDR3 DNA sequence: TGTGCCAGCAGCCCGAGACTAGTAACAGATACGCAGTATTTT.

V is TRBV25-1 and J is TRBJ2-2; D perhaps matches TRBD1 (7 bases). Trimming removed 5 bases at V and 6 bases at J, with 19 bases between. Per germline, CDR1 MGHDK and CDR2 SYGVNS. CDR3 length: 16 amino acids. The DNA of the CDR3 is TGTGCCAGCAGTTCCCTCGGTCGCAGGGGGGCCGGGGAGCTGTTTTTT. Amino acids: CASSSLGRRGAGELFF.

CDR3 sequence: CASSVKARGGQGIYGYTF. CDR3 DNA sequence: TGTGCCAGCAGCGTAAAGGCAAGAGGGGGACAGGGAATATATGGCTACACCTTC. The chain combines TRBV9 with TRBJ1-2; the match to TRBD1 covers 9 bases. With 1 base clipped from V and 5 bases from J, the junction kept 15 bases outside the gene matches. The CDR3 length is 18 residues. Germline V gene sequence: CDR1 SGDLS, CDR2 YYNGEE. The full variable domain, rest sourced from reference TRBV9 and TRBJ1-2, is DSGVTQTPKHLITATGQRVTLRCSPRSGDLSVYWYQQSLDQGLQFLIQYYNGEERAKGNILERFSAQQFPDLHSELNLSSLELGDSALYFCASSVKARGGQGIYGYTFGSGTRLTVV.

Comment on this clone: Within the sample, other DNA sequences also encode this same CDR3. The V gene is TRBV12-3 or TRBV12-4, the J gene TRBJ1-2; D is unclear. CDR3 size: 13 residues. The V end lost 6 bases, the J end lost 1 base, and 9 bases lay between the germline ends. CDR3 bases: TGTGCCAGCAGCTTTGACAATAACTATGGCTACACCTTC. It encodes CASSFDNNYGYTF.

This chain joins TRBV19 and TRBJ2-6; D uncertain. Germline V CDR1 and CDR2: LNHDA, SQIVND (reference sequence). The V gene lost 3 bases and the J gene lost 1 base, with 7 bases spanning the gap. The CDR3 length is 15 residues. Here the CDR3 reads CASSMVGSGANVLTF. The CDR3 nucleotides are TGTGCCAGTAGTATGGTCGGTTCTGGGGCCAACGTCCTGACTTTC.

The V gene is TRBV4-1, the J gene TRBJ2-3; 9 nucleotides align to TRBD2. The junction had 9 bases not matched to a gene; V was cut back by 0 bases and J by 8 bases. The CDR3 loop spans 16 amino acids. Looked up from germline, CDR1 is MGHRA and CDR2 is YSYEKL. CDR3 bases: TGCGCCAGCAGCCAAGAGGAAGCGGGAGGCCGGTCTACGCAGTATTTT. Translating it yields CASSQEEAGGRSTQYF.

This sequence joins TRBV19 and TRBJ1-3; a weak D match, TRBD1 (5 bases). The CDR3 has 18 residues. Trimming stripped 3 bases from V and 1 base from J, with 19 bases between. CDR1 and CDR2 from the germline V gene are LNHDA and SQIVND (reference sequence). The CDR3 nucleotides read TGTGCCAGTAGTATTTTTTGGGTCGGAGGGACTTCTGGAAACACCATATATTTT. Amino acids: CASSIFWVGGTSGNTIYF. Filled out from reference TRBV19 and TRBJ1-3, the complete variable domain reads DGGITQSPKYLFRKEGQNVTLSCEQNLNHDAMYWYRQDPGQGLRLIYYSQIVNDFQKGDIAEGYSVSREKKESFPLTVTSAQKNPTAFYLCASSIFWVGGTSGNTIYFGEGSWLTVV.